There are many counts of the clone carrying this T cell receptor beta chain. Antigen: not known. Template switching added a universal primer site; cDNA carried unique molecular identifiers. Each CDR3 protein gets one entry after TCRdb re-called the 5' RACE reads with MiXCR. The sample records some 560,000 distinct CDR3 sequences, 7.5% to 10% being singletons. Per germline, CDR1 SEHNR and CDR2 FQNEAQ (reference sequence). This CDR3 is 12 amino acids long. Trimming cost V 3 bases and J 4 bases, with 6 bases left between them. This specimen comes from a study of identical twins. Whole-study findings and limits: Twin-shared out-of-frame alpha sequences were enriched for low generation probability.

This same sample was also part of a study on yellow fever vaccine responses in identical twins.

The source is a woman between 18 and 29 years old in good health. Sequencing was performed on PBMCs. The genes are TRBV7-9 and TRBJ2-5; D uncertain. Here the CDR3 reads CASSLKGETQYF. CDR3 sequence (DNA): TGTGCCAGCAGCTTGAAGGGAGAGACCCAGTACTTC.